The 26 T cell receptor beta chains listed next were all sequenced from one sample in a study of early T cells in non-severe SARS-CoV-2 infection. TCRdb itself ran the 5' RACE reads through MiXCR, one entry per CDR3 protein. This sample has tens of thousands of distinct CDR3 sequences, with roughly 15% found just once. Sequenced sample: whole blood. These receptors originate from an adult who was a healthcare worker with PCR-confirmed SARS-CoV-2 infection or an uninfected control (not recorded which).

There are a few counts of this clonotype. The chain is built from TRBV12-3 or TRBV12-4 and TRBJ2-2; 7 bases agree with TRBD1. This CDR3 is 14 amino acids long. Trimming cost V 6 bases and J 4 bases; bases outside gene matches: 5. The CDR3 DNA reads as TGTGCCAGCAGCCGACAGGGTAGCACCGGGGAGCTGTTTTTT. Translation: CASSRQGSTGELFF.

The chain couples TRBV4-1 to TRBJ1-1; the D is unclear. Germline assignment: CDR1 MGHRA and CDR2 YSYEKL. The CDR3 covers 13 residues. V lost 2 bases and J 4 bases, leaving 8 bases between the germline ends. The CDR3: CASSQLRGTEAFF. DNA for the CDR3: TGCGCCAGCAGCCAACTACGGGGCACTGAAGCTTTCTTT.

This clonotype was seen a few times. The chain carries TRBV6-1 and TRBJ2-7; 7 bases line up with TRBD1. The V gene's germline CDR1 is MNHNS and CDR2 SASEGT. The CDR3 length is 14 residues. After removal of 6 bases from V and 2 bases from J, the junction contained 7 bases not matched to a gene. CDR3 residues: CASSEAGTAYEQYV. CDR3 bases: TGTGCCAGCAGCGAGGCCGGGACAGCCTACGAGCAGTACGTC.

This chain connects TRBV20-1 to TRBJ2-3; 9 nucleotides match TRBD1. The CDR3 is 14 residues long. The V segment lost 3 bases and the J segment 4 bases; nucleotides outside the gene matches: 5. Germline V CDR1 and CDR2: DFQATT, SNEGSKA (reference sequence). The CDR3 DNA sequence: TGCAGTGCTAGTGACAGGGGGTACGCAGATACGCAGTATTTT. This encodes CSASDRGYADTQYF.

This clonotype was detected a few times. The chain recombines TRBV3-1 with TRBJ2-2, with D unclear. Between the trimmed V and J ends, which lost 6 bases and 5 bases, there was a span of 13 bases. The CDR3 runs 14 residues. From germline, CDR1 is LGHDT and CDR2 YNNKEL (reference sequence). CDR3 sequence (DNA): TGTGCCAGCAGTCGCGACGCTGCTACCGGGGAGCTGTTTTTT. Protein: CASSRDAATGELFF.

This clonotype was recorded at least ten times. The chain recombines TRBV20-1 with TRBJ1-1; tentatively, D is TRBD1 (6 bases). Trimming pared 3 bases from V and 0 bases from J, leaving 17 bases between. The CDR3 totals 16 residues. Germline V gene lookup returns CDR1 DFQATT and CDR2 SNEGSKA (reference sequence). The CDR3 coding sequence is TGCAGTGCTAGTTCGGGGGGGGCGTTGATGAACACTGAAGCTTTCTTT. As protein: CSASSGGALMNTEAFF.

Concerning this clonotype: The junction shows a germline mismatch at one end, possibly a read error. CDR3 bases: TGCAGTGCTAGTAGCACAGATATGCAGTATTTT. Its protein is CSASSTDMQYF. V usage is TRBV20-1 and J usage is TRBJ2-3; unclear D gene. Germline CDR1 DFQATT, CDR2 SNEGSKA (reference sequence). This CDR3 is 11 amino acids long.

Notes on this clonotype: This may be a read error: a much more frequent sequence differs by one nucleotide. The rearrangement uses TRBV6-5 and TRBJ2-5; a weak D match, TRBD2 (6 bases). Germline V CDR1 and CDR2: MNHEY, SVGAGI. Trimming took 5 bases from V and 2 from J, leaving 15 bases between them. This CDR3 has 15 amino acids. CDR3 in amino acids: CASSRQPGGQETQYF. The CDR3 bases are TGTGCCAGCAGTCGGCAACCCGGGGGACAAGAGACCCAGTACTTC.

This clonotype was counted a few times. The chain combines TRBV7-2 with TRBJ2-3; 7 nucleotides agree with TRBD2. There are 15 residues in the CDR3. J was trimmed by 2 bases and V by 5 bases; bases with no gene match: 7. Germline V lookup: CDR1 SGHTA, CDR2 FQGNSA. The DNA for the CDR3 is TGTGCCAGCAGCATCCTCGGGGGGACCACAGATACGCAGTATTTT. It specifies CASSILGGTTDTQYF. The full variable domain, in which reference TRBV7-2 and TRBJ2-3 provide the parts outside the CDR3, is GAGVSQSPSNKVTEKGKDVELRCDPISGHTALYWYRQSLGQGLEFLIYFQGNSAPDKSGLPSDRFSAERTGGSVSTLTIQRTQQEDSAVYLCASSILGGTTDTQYFGPGTRLTVL.

This clonotype was seen at least ten times. The chain joins TRBV18 to TRBJ1-1; 11 nucleotides agree with TRBD1. Germline CDR1 KGHSH, CDR2 LQKENI. V trimming: 3 bases; J trimming: 0 bases; junction bases outside the gene matches: 12. The CDR3 consists of 19 residues. The CDR3 here is CASSPGVLRTGGMNTEAFF. The CDR3 coding sequence is TGTGCCAGCTCACCGGGGGTACTTAGGACAGGGGGCATGAACACTGAAGCTTTCTTT.

This clonotype appeared many times. The V call is TRBV4-1, the J call TRBJ2-1; no clear D gene. This CDR3 is 16 amino acids long. V was shortened by 0 bases and J by 6 bases, with 15 bases between the two germline ends. Looked up from germline, CDR1 is MGHRA and CDR2 is YSYEKL. The CDR3 DNA reads TGCGCCAGCAGCCAAGAGGCCAGCCTTAGATCCAATGAGCAGTTCTTC. This encodes CASSQEASLRSNEQFF.

In this sample, this clonotype turned up many times. This chain joins TRBV29-1 and TRBJ2-1, with TRBD1 as a possible D gene (6 bases). Germline CDR1 SQVTM, CDR2 ANQGSEA. The CDR3 has 12 amino acids. Trimming took 7 bases from V and 6 from J, leaving 13 bases between them. CDR3 sequence (DNA): TGCAGCGCCAGGGGCAGGGGCAATGAGCAGTTCTTC. This codes for CSARGRGNEQFF.

This clonotype was seen more than once but under ten times. The rearrangement uses TRBV12-3 or TRBV12-4 and TRBJ2-1; TRBD2 agrees at 11 bases. CDR3 length: 14 residues. Losses at the gene ends were 4 bases for V and 15 bases for J; bases not matched to a gene: 11. The CDR3 nucleotides read TGTGCCAGCAGTTCCGCATCTAGCGGGGGGCCGCGGTTCTTC. Residues: CASSSASSGGPRFF.

This clonotype was picked up a small number of times. The V and J genes are TRBV12-3 or TRBV12-4 and TRBJ1-1; D is unclear. The CDR3 has 14 residues. V was clipped by 3 bases and J by 4 bases, with 12 bases between them. This CDR3 reads CASSLLPSATEAFF. Here the CDR3 DNA reads TGTGCCAGCAGTTTGCTTCCTTCCGCCACTGAAGCTTTCTTT.

To note about this clonotype: A much larger clone differs from this one at a single base, so this may be a read error. V is TRBV6-1 and J is TRBJ2-6; D not certain. With 4 bases removed from V and 2 bases from J, the gap between germline ends came to 12 bases. The germline V gene has CDR1 MNHNS and CDR2 SASEGT. CDR3 length equals 16 residues. The CDR3 DNA reads as TGTGCCAGCAGTGGAAGTACGAACACTGGGGCCAACGTCCTGACTTTC. This translates into CASSGSTNTGANVLTF.

This clonotype turned up a few times. The chain combines TRBV5-1 with TRBJ1-6; possible D gene TRBD1, 5 bases. Trimming took 4 bases from V and 8 from J, leaving 10 bases between them. CDR1 and CDR2 from the germline V gene are SGHRS and YFSETQ. The CDR3 sequence is 13 residues long. CDR3 in amino acids: CASSPGGDSPLHF. The CDR3 nucleotides read TGCGCCAGCAGCCCGGGAGGGGATTCACCCCTCCACTTT.

The J gene is TRBJ2-1, the V gene TRBV27, with a tentative D call TRBD2 (5 bases). CDR1 is MNHEY, CDR2 SMNVEV, per germline (reference sequence). Trimming shortened V by 6 bases and J by 9 bases, and 15 bases separated the two germline ends. This CDR3 spans 13 amino acids. The CDR3 reads CASSKKGAGEQFF. DNA for the CDR3: TGTGCCAGCAGCAAGAAGGGAGCAGGTGAGCAGTTCTTC.

This clonotype has just one count. The chain recombines TRBV20-1 with TRBJ1-5, with a possible D match to TRBD1 (5 bases). From germline, CDR1 is DFQATT and CDR2 SNEGSKA (reference sequence). V lost 5 bases to trimming and J lost 7 bases, with 15 bases between them. The CDR3 length is 13 residues. The CDR3 DNA reads TGCAGTGCTTCAACCCGCTGGGACCAGCCCCAGCATTTT. Protein product: CSASTRWDQPQHF.

The chain joins TRBV21-1 to TRBJ1-1; TRBD1 is the table's D call and was not checked against the DNA. TRBV21-1 is a documented pseudogene. The length of the CDR3 is 9 residues. The CDR3: CASSGKAFF. For the CDR3, the DNA is TGTGCCAGCTCCGGGAAAGCTTTCTTT.

This clonotype was detected a few times. V is TRBV9 and J is TRBJ2-5, with TRBD2 identical over 7 bases. Unmatched junction bases numbered 13, after V lost 2 bases and J lost 6 bases. Germline assignment: CDR1 SGDLS and CDR2 YYNGEE. This CDR3 spans 16 amino acids. The CDR3 coding sequence is TGTGCCAGCAGCGTCGATCCGGGACTAACTGAGCAGACCCAGTACTTC. Protein: CASSVDPGLTEQTQYF.

This clonotype showed up many times. This chain connects TRBV4-1 to TRBJ2-2, with D perhaps TRBD1 (6 bases). V was clipped by 3 bases and J by 6 bases, with 14 bases between them. The length of the CDR3 is 15 residues. Germline loops: CDR1 MGHRA, CDR2 YSYEKL. The CDR3 protein is CASSQLQGVPGELFF. The DNA for the CDR3 is TGCGCCAGCAGCCAGCTACAGGGAGTGCCCGGGGAGCTGTTTTTT.

There are a few counts of this clonotype. The rearrangement joins TRBV10-2 to TRBJ1-1, with D uncertain. Germline V lookup: CDR1 WSHSY, CDR2 SAAADI. V was pared by 0 bases and J by 7 bases, with 6 bases between. CDR3 length: 12 residues. Written as DNA, the CDR3 is TGCGCCAGCAGTGAGTCGTGGGGTGAAGCTTTCTTT. It encodes CASSESWGEAFF.

This clonotype was seen only a few times. The chain combines TRBV7-8 with TRBJ1-1; D is unclear. The germline V gene encodes CDR1 SGHVS and CDR2 FQNEAQ. V was pared by 1 base and J by 0 bases, with 6 bases between. The CDR3 runs to 14 residues. CDR3 in DNA: TGTGCCAGCAGCTTAGGTCTGATGAACACTGAAGCTTTCTTT. It codes for CASSLGLMNTEAFF.

This clonotype was observed many times. The J gene is TRBJ2-5, the V gene TRBV5-1, with 11 bases lining up with TRBD1. The CDR3 loop spans 16 amino acids. Germline V CDR1 and CDR2: SGHRS, YFSETQ. V gave up 4 bases and J gave up 0 bases; unmatched junction bases: 5. The CDR3, as DNA: TGCGCCAGCAGCCCCGGGACAGGGGGGTACCAAGAGACCCAGTACTTC. Its protein is CASSPGTGGYQETQYF.

V usage is TRBV29-1 and J usage is TRBJ1-2, with D maybe TRBD1 (5 bases). Trimming removed 6 bases at V and 8 bases at J, with 19 bases between. Germline V CDR1 and CDR2: SQVTM, ANQGSEA. The CDR3 has 13 residues. The CDR3 nucleotides read TGCAGCGTCCCCCTGGGACGTCAGGGCGGCTACACCTTC. This sequence encodes CSVPLGRQGGYTF.

This chain joins TRBV20-1 and TRBJ2-1, with D possibly matching TRBD2 (7 bases). Germline V gives CDR1 DFQATT, CDR2 SNEGSKA (reference sequence). The CDR3 covers 13 residues. CDR3 sequence: CSETGGLYNEQFF. As DNA, the CDR3 is TGCAGCGAAACGGGGGGCCTCTACAATGAGCAGTTCTTC.